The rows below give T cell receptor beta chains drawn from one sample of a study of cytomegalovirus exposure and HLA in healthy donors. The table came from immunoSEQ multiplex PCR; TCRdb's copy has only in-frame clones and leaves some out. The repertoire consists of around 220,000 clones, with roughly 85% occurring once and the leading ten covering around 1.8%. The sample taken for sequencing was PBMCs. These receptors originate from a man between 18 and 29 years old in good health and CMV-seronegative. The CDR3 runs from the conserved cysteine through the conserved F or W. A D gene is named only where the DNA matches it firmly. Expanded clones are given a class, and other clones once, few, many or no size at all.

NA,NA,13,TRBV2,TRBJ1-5,CASSDYSNQPQHF,TGTGCCAGCAGTGATTATAGCAATCAGCCCCAGCATTTT
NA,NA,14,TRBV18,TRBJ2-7,CASSPETGNYEQYF,TGTGCCAGCTCACCAGAGACAGGCAATTACGAGCAGTACTTC
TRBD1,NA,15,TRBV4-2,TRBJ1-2,CASSAAGTGGYGYTF,TGTGCCAGCAGCGCTGCCGGGACAGGGGGCTATGGCTACACCTTC
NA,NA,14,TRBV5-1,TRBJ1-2,CASSLGLAVYGYTF,TGCGCCAGCAGCTTGGGGTTGGCCGTTTATGGCTACACCTTC
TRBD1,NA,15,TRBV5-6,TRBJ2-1,CASSQPGQGRYEQFF,TGTGCCAGCAGCCAACCGGGACAGGGGAGGTATGAGCAGTTCTTC
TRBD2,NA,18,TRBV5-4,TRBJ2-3,CASSTTSGRVGGTDTQYF,TGTGCCAGCAGCACAACTAGCGGGAGGGTTGGCGGCACAGATACGCAGTATTTT
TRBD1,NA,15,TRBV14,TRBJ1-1,CASSHRQGVNTEAFF,TGTGCCAGCAGCCACCGACAGGGGGTGAACACTGAAGCTTTCTTT
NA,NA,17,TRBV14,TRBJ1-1,CASSQDEGPAANTEAFF,TGTGCCAGCAGCCAAGATGAGGGCCCGGCAGCGAACACTGAAGCTTTCTTT
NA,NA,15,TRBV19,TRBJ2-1,CASSIRGSGENEQFF,TGTGCCAGTAGTATTCGTGGGAGTGGGGAGAATGAGCAGTTCTTC
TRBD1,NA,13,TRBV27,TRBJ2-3,CASIRQGSDTQYF,TGTGCCAGCATTAGACAGGGTTCAGATACGCAGTATTTT
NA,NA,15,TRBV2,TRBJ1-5,CATRPGTNSNQPQHF,TGTGCCACCCGACCCGGGACAAATAGCAATCAGCCCCAGCATTTT
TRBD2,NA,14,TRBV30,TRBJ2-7,CAWSETSGATEQYF,TGTGCCTGGAGTGAGACTAGCGGGGCGACCGAGCAGTACTTC
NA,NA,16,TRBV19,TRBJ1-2,CASSIGQGLLFNGYTF,TGTGCCAGTAGTATCGGGCAGGGATTGTTGTTCAATGGCTACACCTTC
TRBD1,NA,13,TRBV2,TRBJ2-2,CASIRTGVGELFF,TGTGCCAGCATACGAACAGGGGTCGGGGAGCTGTTTTTT
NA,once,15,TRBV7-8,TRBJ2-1,CASSLAPTSYNEQFF,TGTGCCAGCAGCTTAGCGCCTACTAGCTACAATGAGCAGTTCTTC
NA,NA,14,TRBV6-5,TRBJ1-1,CASSSGPRDTEAFF,TGTGCCAGCAGTTCCGGACCGCGGGACACTGAAGCTTTCTTT
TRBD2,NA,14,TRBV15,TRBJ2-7,CATSRSGSEYEQYF,TGTGCCACCAGCCGCAGCGGGAGTGAATACGAGCAGTACTTC
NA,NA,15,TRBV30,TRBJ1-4,CAWSSGRQGNEKLFF,TGTGCCTGGAGTTCGGGTAGGCAGGGTAATGAAAAACTGTTTTTT
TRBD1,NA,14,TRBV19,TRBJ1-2,CASSIRQGADGYTF,TGTGCCAGTAGTATACGGCAGGGGGCGGACGGCTACACCTTC
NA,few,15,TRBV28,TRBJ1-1,CASSLGGQMNTEAFF,TGTGCCAGCAGTTTGGGCGGGCAGATGAACACTGAAGCTTTCTTT
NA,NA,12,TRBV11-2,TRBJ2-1,CASSLTRGEQFF,TGTGCCAGCAGCTTAACCCGTGGCGAGCAGTTCTTC
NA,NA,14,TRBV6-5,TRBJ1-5,CASTSGQKDQPQHF,TGTGCCAGCACATCCGGACAGAAGGATCAGCCCCAGCATTTT
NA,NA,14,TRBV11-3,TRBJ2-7,CASSLAGVTYEQYF,TGTGCCAGCAGCTTAGCCGGGGTTACCTACGAGCAGTACTTC
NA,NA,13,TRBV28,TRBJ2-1,CASSLGGPLEQFF,TGTGCCAGCAGTTTAGGAGGGCCCCTGGAGCAGTTCTTC
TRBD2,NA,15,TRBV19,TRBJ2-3,CASSIGRGGTDTQYF,TGTGCCAGTAGTATAGGGCGGGGGGGCACAGATACGCAGTATTTT
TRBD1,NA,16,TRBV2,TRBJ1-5,CASSGVATGGNQPQHF,TGTGCCAGCAGTGGGGTTGCGACAGGGGGAAATCAGCCCCAGCATTTT
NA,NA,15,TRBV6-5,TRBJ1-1,CASSYSRASRTEAFF,TGTGCCAGCAGTTACTCCAGGGCCTCTCGCACTGAAGCTTTCTTT
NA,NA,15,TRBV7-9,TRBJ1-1,CASSSEQGPYTEAFF,TGTGCCAGCAGCTCCGAACAGGGTCCTTACACTGAAGCTTTCTTT
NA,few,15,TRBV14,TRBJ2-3,CASSQDWPSTDTQYF,TGTGCCAGCAGCCAAGATTGGCCCAGCACAGATACGCAGTATTTT
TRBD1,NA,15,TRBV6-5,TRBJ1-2,CASSPPRDRGRGYTF,TGTGCCAGCAGTCCGCCCCGGGACAGGGGACGTGGCTACACCTTC
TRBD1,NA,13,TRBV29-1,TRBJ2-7,CSGRDRSSYEQYF,TGCAGCGGGAGGGACAGGAGCTCCTACGAGCAGTACTTC
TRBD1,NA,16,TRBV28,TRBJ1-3,CASSTRQGSYGNTIYF,TGTGCCAGCAGTACAAGACAGGGGTCTTATGGAAACACCATATATTTT
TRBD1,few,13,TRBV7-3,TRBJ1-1,CASSTQGGTEAFF,TGTGCCAGCAGCACTCAGGGGGGCACTGAAGCTTTCTTT
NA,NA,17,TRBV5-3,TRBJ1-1,CARSLKGGAGLFSEAFF,TGTGCCAGAAGCTTGAAAGGAGGAGCGGGTCTTTTTTCTGAAGCTTTCTTT
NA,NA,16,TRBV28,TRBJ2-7,CASSSLTSLPPYEQYF,TGTGCCAGCAGTTCCTTAACTAGCCTTCCTCCCTACGAGCAGTACTTC
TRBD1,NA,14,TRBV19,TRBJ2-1,CASSIPPTGNEQFF,TGTGCCAGTAGTATACCCCCGACAGGGAATGAGCAGTTCTTC
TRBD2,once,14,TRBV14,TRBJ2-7,CASSQVAGTYEQYF,TGTGCCAGCAGCCAAGTAGCGGGAACCTACGAGCAGTACTTC
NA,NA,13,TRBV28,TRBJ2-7,CASSFRPTTEQYF,TGTGCCAGCAGTTTTCGTCCCACAACCGAGCAGTACTTC
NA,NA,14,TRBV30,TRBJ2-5,CAWAQTTSGETQYF,TGTGCCTGGGCCCAAACGACTAGTGGAGAGACCCAGTACTTC
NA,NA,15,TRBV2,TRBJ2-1,CASSEGNPTYNEQFF,TGTGCCAGCAGTGAAGGCAACCCTACCTACAATGAGCAGTTCTTC
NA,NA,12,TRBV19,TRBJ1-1,CASSTRGLGAFF,TGTGCCAGTAGTACTAGGGGATTAGGAGCTTTCTTT
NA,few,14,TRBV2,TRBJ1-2,CASSVSGAGDGYTF,TGTGCCAGCAGTGTTAGTGGGGCAGGGGATGGCTACACCTTC